The clone carrying this T cell receptor beta chain was seen only once. The sample originates from a study of blood T cells in healthy people across ages. CDR3 length equals 15 residues. J was trimmed by 2 bases and V by 6 bases; bases with no gene match: 7. Germline V lookup: CDR1 DFQATT, CDR2 SNEGSKA (reference sequence). The second PCR ran about 6 to 11 cycles with a sample-barcoded 5' primer and J-beta primers. Each CDR3 protein gets one entry after TCRdb re-called the 5' RACE reads with MiXCR. The table has some 1.5 million distinct CDR3 sequences, roughly 27% seen once. The receptor comes from a woman aged 30 to 39 in good health. The chain employs TRBV20-1 and TRBJ2-1, with 10 bases fitting TRBD2. Sequencing input: blood. The CDR3 here is CSALAGGPPYNEQFF. The CDR3 DNA is TGCAGTGCATTAGCGGGGGGCCCCCCCTACAATGAGCAGTTCTTC.